This T cell receptor (beta chain) was sequenced for a study of blood T cell repertoires in COVID-19. Turning to the study itself: The samples span acute and convalescent COVID-19 from the United States, Italy and Spain.

The germline V and J ends were trimmed by 6 bases and 2 bases, with 10 bases remaining between them. The CDR3 consists of 13 residues. CDR1 is MNHEY and CDR2 is SVGAGI in the germline V gene. Recruitment covered some 25 US areas and drew participants whose ages spanned about 18 to 100 years. Repertoires were generated with immunoSEQ multiplex PCR, while TCRdb's copy carries only in-frame clones and drops some. The sample has under 250,000 clones, around 90% seen once; the top ten hold 11%. The TCR comes from a man in his thirties or forties who had recovered from COVID-19. This sequence joins TRBV6-5 and TRBJ1-1, with D unclear. The specimen sequenced was PBMCs or T cells enriched from blood (not recorded which). The CDR3 is CASSRVDNTEAFF. As DNA, the CDR3 is TGTGCCAGCAGCCGAGTTGATAACACTGAAGCTTTCTTT.